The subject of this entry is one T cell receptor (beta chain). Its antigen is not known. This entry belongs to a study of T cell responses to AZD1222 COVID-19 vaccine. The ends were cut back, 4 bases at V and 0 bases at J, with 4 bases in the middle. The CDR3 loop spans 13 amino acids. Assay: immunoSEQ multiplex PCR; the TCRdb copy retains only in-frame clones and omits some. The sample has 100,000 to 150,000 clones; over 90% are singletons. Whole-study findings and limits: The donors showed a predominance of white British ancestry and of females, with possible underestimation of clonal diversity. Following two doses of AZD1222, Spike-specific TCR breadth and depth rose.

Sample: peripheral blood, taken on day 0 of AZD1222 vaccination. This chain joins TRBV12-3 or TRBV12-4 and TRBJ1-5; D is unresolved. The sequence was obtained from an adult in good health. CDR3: CASSSNSNQPQHF. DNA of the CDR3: TGTGCCAGCAGTTCTAATAGCAATCAGCCCCAGCATTTT.